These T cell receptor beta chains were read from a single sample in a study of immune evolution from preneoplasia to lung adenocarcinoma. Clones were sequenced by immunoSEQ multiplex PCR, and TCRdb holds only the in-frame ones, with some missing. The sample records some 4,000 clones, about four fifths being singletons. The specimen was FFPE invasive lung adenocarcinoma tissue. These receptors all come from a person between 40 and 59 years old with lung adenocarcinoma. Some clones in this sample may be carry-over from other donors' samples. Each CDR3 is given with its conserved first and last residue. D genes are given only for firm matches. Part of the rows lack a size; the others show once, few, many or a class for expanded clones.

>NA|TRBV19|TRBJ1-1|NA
CASNPTFSLNTEAFF
TGTGCCAGTAACCCGACGTTTAGCCTAAACACTGAAGCTTTCTTT
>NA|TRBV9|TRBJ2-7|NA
CASSVGGSGGSYEQYF
TGTGCCAGCAGCGTAGGAGGTAGCGGAGGCTCCTACGAGCAGTACTTC
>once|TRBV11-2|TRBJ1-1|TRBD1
CASSPNSGTDPEAFF
TGTGCCAGCAGCCCCAACTCTGGGACAGACCCCGAAGCTTTCTTT
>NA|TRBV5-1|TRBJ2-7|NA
CASSLGTGSSYEQYF
TGCGCCAGCAGCTTGGGTACAGGGTCCTCCTACGAGCAGTACTTC
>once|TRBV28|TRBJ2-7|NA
CASRGGGRYEQYF
TGTGCCAGCAGGGGCGGCGGAAGGTACGAGCAGTACTTC
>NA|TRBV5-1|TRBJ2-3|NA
CASSLRSPREATDTQYF
TGCGCCAGCAGCCTCCGGTCCCCCAGGGAGGCCACAGATACGCAGTATTTT
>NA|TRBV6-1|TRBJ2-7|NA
CASSESGGQGQYF
TGTGCCAGCAGTGAATCTGGGGGGCAGGGGCAGTACTTC
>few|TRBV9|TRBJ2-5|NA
CASSVDWVETQYF
TGTGCCAGCAGCGTAGATTGGGTAGAGACCCAGTACTTC
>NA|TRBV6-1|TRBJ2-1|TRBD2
CASSEAGTSNEQFF
TGTGCCAGCAGTGAAGCGGGGACTAGCAATGAGCAGTTCTTC
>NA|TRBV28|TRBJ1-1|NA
CASSLPGDQGPTEAFF
TGTGCTAGCAGTTTACCTGGGGACCAGGGGCCCACTGAAGCTTTCTTT
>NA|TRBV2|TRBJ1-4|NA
CASSGQVGEKLFF
TGTGCCAGCAGTGGTCAGGTGGGAGAAAAACTGTTTTTT
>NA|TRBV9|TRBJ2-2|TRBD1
CASSFRTGSTGELFF
TGTGCCAGCAGCTTCAGGACAGGGTCTACCGGGGAGCTGTTTTTT
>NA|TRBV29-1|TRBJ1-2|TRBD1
CSVGETGVYGYTF
TGCAGCGTTGGTGAGACAGGGGTTTATGGCTACACCTTC
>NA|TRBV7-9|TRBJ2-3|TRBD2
CASSLDGRGTDTQYF
TGTGCCAGCAGCTTAGACGGGAGGGGCACAGATACGCAGTATTTT
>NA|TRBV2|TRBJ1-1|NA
CASSEQSSGAGRWGFF
TGTGCCAGCAGTGAGCAGTCTTCGGGGGCGGGCCGTTGGGGTTTCTTT
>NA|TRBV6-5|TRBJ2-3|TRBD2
CASSYSSGMNTQYF
TGTGCCAGCAGTTACTCTAGCGGGATGAACACGCAGTATTTT
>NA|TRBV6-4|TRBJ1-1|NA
CASSDRLNTETFF
TGTGCCAGCAGTGACAGATTGAACACTGAAACTTTCTTT
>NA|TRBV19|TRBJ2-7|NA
CASSSGAYEQYF
TGTGCCAGTAGTTCCGGGGCCTACGAGCAGTACTTC
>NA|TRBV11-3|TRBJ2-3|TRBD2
CASSPVGVAGEWSDTQYF
TGTGCCAGCAGCCCCGTAGGGGTAGCGGGAGAGTGGTCAGATACGCAGTATTTT
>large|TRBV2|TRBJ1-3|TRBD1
CARSTGDSGNTIYF
TGTGCCCGAAGCACAGGGGACTCTGGAAACACCATATATTTT
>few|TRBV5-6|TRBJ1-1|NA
CASSLGGGTEAFF
TGTGCCAGCAGCTTGGGGGGGGGCACTGAAGCTTTCTTT
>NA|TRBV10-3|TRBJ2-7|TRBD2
CAISERTSGSLYEQYF
TGTGCCATCAGTGAAAGGACTAGCGGGAGTCTCTACGAGCAGTACTTC
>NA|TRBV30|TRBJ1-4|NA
CAWSVPGMEEKLFF
TGTGCCTGGAGTGTACCAGGGATGGAGGAAAAACTGTTTTTT
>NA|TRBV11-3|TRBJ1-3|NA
CASSLSSAGNTIYF
TGTGCCAGCAGCTTAAGTAGTGCGGGAAACACCATATATTTT
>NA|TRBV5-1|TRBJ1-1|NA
CASSLALGTEAFF
TGCGCCAGCAGCTTGGCCTTAGGGACTGAAGCTTTCTTT
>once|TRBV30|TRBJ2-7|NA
CAWGLADYEQYF
TGTGCCTGGGGACTGGCTGACTACGAGCAGTACTTC
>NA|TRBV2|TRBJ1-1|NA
CARQGEAFF
TGTGCCAGACAGGGTGAAGCTTTCTTT
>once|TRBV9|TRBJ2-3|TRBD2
CASSVIAGGPADTQYF
TGTGCCAGCAGCGTGATAGCGGGAGGGCCTGCAGATACGCAGTATTTT
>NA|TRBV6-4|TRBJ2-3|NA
CASSPSEGEADTQYF
TGTGCCAGCAGCCCTAGCGAGGGGGAGGCAGATACGCAGTATTTT
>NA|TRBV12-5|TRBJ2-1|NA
CASGLGGDYNEQFF
TGTGCTAGTGGTTTGGGGGGCGATTACAATGAGCAGTTCTTC
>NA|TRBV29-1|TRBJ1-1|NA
CSSPGQMNTEAFF
TGCAGCTCTCCTGGACAGATGAACACTGAAGCTTTCTTT